This is a list of T cell receptor beta chains from one sample in a study of technical replicates of blood from a few donors. Clones were sequenced by immunoSEQ multiplex PCR, and TCRdb holds only the in-frame ones, with some missing. The table lists about 12,000 clones, 65% to 90% of them singletons, with about an eighth in the top ten. Specimen: PBMCs. These receptors came from a human donor in good health. CDR3s include the opening cysteine and the closing phenylalanine or tryptophan. D genes are given only for firm matches. The size field is filled for only some rows; it gives once, few, many or a size class.

clone size: .; D gene: .; V gene: TRBV9; CDR3 length: 13; J gene: TRBJ1-4; CDR3 protein: CASSVAPFEKLFF; CDR3 DNA: TGTGCCAGCAGCGTCGCGCCATTTGAAAAACTGTTTTTT
clone size: .; D gene: .; V gene: TRBV29-1; CDR3 length: 13; J gene: TRBJ2-1; CDR3 protein: CSVRESLYNEQFF; CDR3 DNA: TGCAGCGTCCGGGAGTCATTATACAATGAGCAGTTCTTC
clone size: .; D gene: TRBD1; V gene: TRBV6-1; CDR3 length: 16; J gene: TRBJ1-3; CDR3 protein: CASSEQDRAFGNTIYF; CDR3 DNA: TGTGCCAGCAGTGAACAGGACAGGGCTTTTGGAAACACCATATATTTT
clone size: .; D gene: .; V gene: TRBV5-5; CDR3 length: 17; J gene: TRBJ1-1; CDR3 protein: CASSLNPTGIMNTEAFF; CDR3 DNA: TGTGCCAGCAGCTTGAACCCCACAGGCATCATGAACACTGAAGCTTTCTTT
clone size: .; D gene: TRBD2; V gene: TRBV7-6; CDR3 length: 20; J gene: TRBJ2-7; CDR3 protein: CASSPDRATSGRALGYEQYF; CDR3 DNA: TGTGCCAGCAGCCCGGACAGGGCAACTAGCGGGAGGGCCCTGGGCTACGAGCAGTACTTC
clone size: .; D gene: .; V gene: TRBV6-6; CDR3 length: 13; J gene: TRBJ2-7; CDR3 protein: CASSPQGPNEQYF; CDR3 DNA: TGTGCCAGCAGCCCCCAGGGGCCGAACGAGCAGTACTTC
clone size: .; D gene: TRBD2; V gene: TRBV5-1; CDR3 length: 17; J gene: TRBJ2-2; CDR3 protein: CASSPPRTSGSVVELFF; CDR3 DNA: TGCGCCAGCAGCCCGCCTAGGACTAGCGGGAGTGTGGTGGAGCTGTTTTTT
clone size: .; D gene: .; V gene: TRBV5-1; CDR3 length: 14; J gene: TRBJ2-5; CDR3 protein: CASAGLGGVETQYF; CDR3 DNA: TGCGCCAGCGCAGGGCTTGGGGGCGTAGAGACCCAGTACTTC
clone size: .; D gene: .; V gene: TRBV19; CDR3 length: 16; J gene: TRBJ2-7; CDR3 protein: CASSDRASFRAYEQYF; CDR3 DNA: TGTGCCAGTAGTGACCGAGCTAGCTTTAGAGCCTACGAGCAGTACTTC
clone size: .; D gene: .; V gene: TRBV5-1; CDR3 length: 13; J gene: TRBJ1-2; CDR3 protein: CASSQWTADGYTF; CDR3 DNA: TGCGCCAGCAGCCAGTGGACAGCTGATGGCTACACCTTC
clone size: .; D gene: .; V gene: TRBV6-5; CDR3 length: 15; J gene: TRBJ1-4; CDR3 protein: CASSYSPGANEKLFF; CDR3 DNA: TGTGCCAGCAGTTACTCCCCAGGGGCTAATGAAAAACTGTTTTTT
clone size: .; D gene: .; V gene: TRBV15; CDR3 length: 19; J gene: TRBJ1-5; CDR3 protein: CATSRARSVRAGFYQPQHF; CDR3 DNA: TGTGCCACCAGCAGAGCCCGATCTGTTCGGGCAGGGTTTTATCAGCCCCAGCATTTT
clone size: .; D gene: TRBD1; V gene: TRBV7-9; CDR3 length: 15; J gene: TRBJ1-1; CDR3 protein: CASSLGDRAKTEAFF; CDR3 DNA: TGTGCCAGCAGCTTAGGGGACAGGGCGAAAACTGAAGCTTTCTTT
clone size: .; D gene: TRBD2; V gene: TRBV5-1; CDR3 length: 14; J gene: TRBJ2-7; CDR3 protein: CASSLSGRGYEQYF; CDR3 DNA: TGCGCCAGCAGCTTGAGCGGGAGGGGATACGAGCAGTACTTC
clone size: .; D gene: .; V gene: TRBV11-2; CDR3 length: 17; J gene: TRBJ2-2; CDR3 protein: CASSTRGAKRNTGELFF; CDR3 DNA: TGTGCCAGCAGCACCCGAGGCGCAAAACGGAACACCGGGGAGCTGTTTTTT
clone size: .; D gene: TRBD1; V gene: TRBV11-3; CDR3 length: 16; J gene: TRBJ2-7; CDR3 protein: CASSLSDGQGAGEQYF; CDR3 DNA: TGTGCCAGCAGCTTATCCGACGGACAGGGGGCGGGAGAGCAGTACTTC
clone size: .; D gene: .; V gene: TRBV7-3; CDR3 length: 15; J gene: TRBJ2-3; CDR3 protein: CASSKDSFSTDTQYF; CDR3 DNA: TGTGCCAGCAGTAAGGACAGTTTTTCCACAGATACGCAGTATTTT
clone size: .; D gene: TRBD1; V gene: TRBV19; CDR3 length: 14; J gene: TRBJ2-7; CDR3 protein: CASSTRTGGGEQYF; CDR3 DNA: TGTGCCAGTAGTACCCGGACAGGGGGAGGCGAGCAGTACTTC
clone size: .; D gene: TRBD2; V gene: TRBV19; CDR3 length: 17; J gene: TRBJ2-1; CDR3 protein: CASSIDVASGSYNEQFF; CDR3 DNA: TGTGCCAGTAGTATAGATGTGGCTAGCGGGTCCTACAATGAGCAGTTCTTC
clone size: .; D gene: .; V gene: TRBV11-3; CDR3 length: 13; J gene: TRBJ2-3; CDR3 protein: CASSYSGTDTQYF; CDR3 DNA: TGTGCCAGCAGCTATAGCGGCACAGATACGCAGTATTTT
clone size: .; D gene: .; V gene: TRBV27; CDR3 length: 13; J gene: TRBJ2-2; CDR3 protein: CASRRRESGELFF; CDR3 DNA: TGTGCCAGCAGGCGTAGGGAGTCCGGGGAGCTGTTTTTT
clone size: once; D gene: TRBD2; V gene: TRBV4-2; CDR3 length: 18; J gene: TRBJ2-2; CDR3 protein: CASSPVGGRAVNTGELFF; CDR3 DNA: TGTGCCAGCAGCCCGGTGGGCGGGAGGGCCGTGAACACCGGGGAGCTGTTTTTT